These T cell receptor beta chains were read from a single sample in a study of shared clonotypes between healthy human individuals. Assay used: immunoSEQ multiplex PCR; TCRdb lists only in-frame clones, some missing. Altogether under 2,000,000 clones are present, 85% to 95% being singletons, with the ten largest covering roughly 1.2%. What was sequenced was naive CD8+ T cells sorted from blood. The receptor source for this set is a man younger than 30 in good health. Both conserved end residues are part of each CDR3. The D gene is left open where the match is weak.

j_call v_call d_call cdr3_aa cdr3_nt
TRBJ2-1 TRBV27 . CASSPRVTPAEQFF TGTGCCAGCAGTCCTCGCGTCACCCCCGCTGAGCAGTTCTTC
TRBJ1-4 TRBV28 . CASSLQPSEKLFF TGTGCCAGCAGTTTACAGCCAAGTGAAAAACTGTTTTTT
TRBJ1-4 TRBV7-8 . CASSEINWKINEKLFF TGTGCCAGCAGCGAGATAAACTGGAAGATTAATGAAAAACTGTTTTTT
TRBJ1-1 TRBV30 . CAWTEIGLEAFF TGTGCCTGGACGGAAATAGGGTTGGAAGCTTTCTTT
TRBJ2-7 TRBV4-2 . CASREGGDYEQYF TGTGCCAGCAGAGAAGGGGGGGACTACGAGCAGTACTTC
TRBJ2-7 TRBV6-1 . CASLEESSYEQYF TGTGCCAGTCTGGAGGAGAGCTCCTACGAGCAGTACTTC
TRBJ2-1 TRBV13 . CASSLVGAYNEQFF TGTGCCAGCAGCTTAGTTGGAGCATACAATGAGCAGTTCTTC
TRBJ2-1 TRBV9 . CASSASGTEQFF TGTGCCAGCAGCGCCTCCGGGACAGAGCAGTTCTTC
TRBJ2-1 TRBV29-1 TRBD2 CSVVLLAVNNEQFF TGCAGCGTTGTTCTGCTAGCGGTGAACAATGAGCAGTTCTTC
TRBJ2-7 TRBV28 . CASSPGTLQYF TGTGCCAGCAGCCCCGGGACACTGCAGTACTTC
TRBJ1-1 TRBV23-1 TRBD1 CASTEATGGKRAFF TGCGCCAGCACCGAAGCCACAGGGGGCAAACGGGCTTTCTTT
TRBJ1-1 TRBV29-1 . CSVDGRTPEAFF TGCAGCGTTGACGGCAGGACCCCTGAAGCTTTCTTT
TRBJ2-1 TRBV2 . CASSEISLGEQFF TGTGCCAGCAGTGAAATAAGTCTAGGGGAGCAGTTCTTC
TRBJ1-3 TRBV6-5 . CASSAGQSTGNTIYF TGTGCCAGCAGTGCAGGACAGTCGACCGGGAACACCATATATTTT